This T cell receptor (beta chain) is from a study of T-cell memory formation after mild COVID-19. This clonotype is a singleton in its sample. This CDR3 has 21 residues. J gave up 0 bases and V 3 bases, and 17 bases lay outside the gene matches. CDR1 and CDR2 from the germline V gene are LGHNT and FRNRAP. 5'RACE with constant-segment primers built TCRalpha and TCRbeta cDNA libraries with UMIs. Each CDR3 protein is one row after TCRdb ran MiXCR on the 5' RACE reads. The data hold 250,000 to 350,000 distinct CDR3 sequences, with around a sixth observed a single time. Sequencing input: PBMCs or a T cell subset sorted from them (not recorded which). This sequence was found in a man aged 18 to 30 who had mild COVID-19 (a few samples of this study predate the infection). Cell type and time point are not known. V usage is TRBV12-5 and J usage is TRBJ1-6, with 7 bases lining up with TRBD1. Here the CDR3 reads CASGFLLPTRTGSSYNSPLHF. In DNA form, the CDR3 reads TGTGCTAGTGGTTTTCTCCTACCCACTCGGACAGGTAGCTCCTATAATTCACCCCTCCACTTT.